The source of this T cell receptor beta chain is a study of response to subunit inactivated influenza vaccine. Study-wide points: A suggestion made by the authors is that each seasonal influenza vaccination recruits few new T cells.

Regarding this clonotype: Its specificity is not known.

Germline-derived CDR1 and CDR2 are MGHDK and SYGVNS. The length of the CDR3 is 16 residues. The germline V and J ends were trimmed by 0 bases and 4 bases, with 15 bases remaining between them. TCRdb ran MiXCR on the RT-PCR reads and lists one entry per CDR3 protein. In the table there are 290,000 or so distinct CDR3 sequences, 22% of which are singletons. This rearrangement joins TRBV25-1 to TRBJ1-2, with a possible D match to TRBD1 (6 bases). The origin of this receptor is a man between 50 and 70 years old who received an inactivated influenza vaccine. The sample here was PBMCs from blood, taken less than 22 months after vaccination. The CDR3 nucleotides are TGTGCCAGCAGTGAATATGCGGGGGGCGCGAGCTATGGCTACACCTTC. Translated: CASSEYAGGASYGYTF.